The 24 T cell receptor beta chains presented below share a single source sample, sequenced in a study of early T cells in non-severe SARS-CoV-2 infection. TCRdb re-called the 5' RACE reads with MiXCR, one entry per CDR3 protein. The table records roughly 100,000 distinct CDR3 sequences, about 14% of them present only once. Sequences were obtained from whole blood. Every receptor here comes from an adult who was a healthcare worker with PCR-confirmed SARS-CoV-2 infection or an uninfected control (not recorded which).

This clonotype was observed many times. The V call is TRBV5-6, the J call TRBJ2-3; maybe TRBD2 (6 bases). The germline V gene encodes CDR1 SGHDT and CDR2 YYEEEE. V was shortened by 2 bases and J by 3 bases, with 10 bases between the two germline ends. The CDR3 runs 14 residues. CDR3 bases: TGTGCCAGCAGCTTAAGCGGGTCGACAGATACGCAGTATTTT. This codes for CASSLSGSTDTQYF. The whole variable domain, filled in from reference TRBV5-6 and TRBJ2-3, reads DAGVTQSPTHLIKTRGQQVTLRCSPKSGHDTVSWYQQALGQGPQFIFQYYEEEERQRGNFPDRFSGHQFPNYSSELNVNALLLGDSALYLCASSLSGSTDTQYFGPGTRLTVL.

The chain uses TRBV29-1 and TRBJ2-5; 7 bases are a match to TRBD1. CDR1 SQVTM and CDR2 ANQGSEA come from the germline V gene. The J segment lost 4 bases and the V segment lost 3 bases, leaving 2 bases of the junction unmatched. CDR3 length equals 12 residues. CDR3 bases: TGCAGCGTTGAGTCAGGGGGAGAGACCCAGTACTTC. Its protein product is CSVESGGETQYF.

The chain is built from TRBV7-3 and TRBJ2-5; D might be TRBD2 (6 bases). Germline V gene data show CDR1 as SGHTA and CDR2 as FQGTGA. CDR3 length: 14 residues. V was pared by 7 bases and J by 3 bases, with 15 bases between. The CDR3 sequence is CASTGGNREETQYF. In DNA form, the CDR3 reads TGTGCCAGCACCGGGGGAAACCGAGAAGAGACCCAGTACTTC.

The rearrangement joins TRBV5-8 to TRBJ1-2; no firm D call. The V and J ends lost 4 bases and 2 bases respectively, with 6 bases between them. This CDR3 is 12 amino acids long. Germline CDR1 SGHTS, CDR2 YDEGEE. DNA of the CDR3: TGTGCCAGCAGCCCGCAGAACTATGGCTACACCTTC. This sequence encodes CASSPQNYGYTF.

This clonotype was seen a few times. The V call is TRBV7-3, the J call TRBJ2-1; a possible D gene is TRBD1 (6 bases). Germline V gene sequence: CDR1 SGHTA, CDR2 FQGTGA. The CDR3 totals 15 residues. V lost 0 bases, J lost 9 bases, and 15 bases lay in between. The CDR3 region is CASSLTLGGEGEQFF. CDR3 DNA sequence: TGTGCCAGCAGCTTAACGTTAGGGGGAGAGGGTGAGCAGTTCTTC. Based on the CDR3 plus reference TRBV7-3 and TRBJ2-1, the full variable domain is GAGVSQTPSNKVTEKGKYVELRCDPISGHTALYWYRQSLGQGPEFLIYFQGTGAADDSGLPNDRFFAVRPEGSVSTLKIQRTERGDSAVYLCASSLTLGGEGEQFFGPGTRLTVL.

This clonotype was seen a few times. The chain links TRBV28 to TRBJ1-5; TRBD1 matches at 8 bases. The germline V gene has CDR1 MDHEN and CDR2 SYDVKM. Unmatched junction bases numbered 4, after V lost 6 bases and J lost 0 bases. This CDR3 region has 15 residues. CDR3 DNA sequence: TGTGCCAGCAGAACTGGACAGGGTAGCAATCAGCCCCAGCATTTT. Its translation: CASRTGQGSNQPQHF. The complete variable domain, with remaining parts taken from reference TRBV28 and TRBJ1-5, reads DVKVTQSSRYLVKRTGEKVFLECVQDMDHENMFWYRQDPGLGLRLIYFSYDVKMKEKGDIPEGYSVSREKKERFSLILESASTNQTSMYLCASRTGQGSNQPQHFGDGTRLSIL.

This clonotype was seen a handful of times. The CDR3 end shows no conserved phenylalanine or tryptophan, and so a read error is likely. No DNA is shown, since the ends of the CDR3 on it are uncertain; the CDR3 is the one TCRdb lists. The rearrangement links TRBV7-4 to TRBJ1-1. The CDR3 numbers 9 amino acids, ends counted. The V gene's germline CDR1 is SGHVT and CDR2 SQSDAQ. CDR3: CASSWVDPR.

The J gene is TRBJ1-2, the V gene TRBV29-1; the D is unclear. V lost 1 base and J lost 4, with 16 bases in between. Germline CDR1 SQVTM, CDR2 ANQGSEA. The CDR3 has 15 residues. CDR3 loop: CSVEAEGIGGYGYTF. The CDR3 region has the DNA TGCAGCGTTGAAGCGGAAGGAATCGGTGGCTATGGCTACACCTTC.

This clonotype was detected a few times. This chain uses TRBV20-1 with TRBJ2-1; D possibly matches TRBD1 or TRBD2 (5 bases each). Trimming cost V 3 bases and J 6 bases, with 18 bases left between them. CDR3 size: 15 residues. From germline, CDR1 is DFQATT and CDR2 SNEGSKA (reference sequence). This CDR3 reads CSARTGTPGPNEQFF. CDR3 DNA: TGCAGTGCTAGGACCGGGACCCCGGGCCCCAATGAGCAGTTCTTC.

This clonotype has only a few counts. This chain connects TRBV11-3 to TRBJ1-1; unclear D gene. The V end was cut by 2 bases, the J end by 2 bases, with 6 bases between. The CDR3 is made up of 13 amino acids. CDR1 is SGHNT, CDR2 YENEEA, per germline. The DNA of the CDR3 is TGTGCCAGCAGCTTACACCCCAACACTGAAGCTTTCTTT. Amino acid sequence: CASSLHPNTEAFF.

This clonotype was counted only a few times. The rearrangement links TRBV20-1 to TRBJ1-2; a possible D gene is TRBD1 (5 bases). Germline V gene lookup returns CDR1 DFQATT and CDR2 SNEGSKA (reference sequence). The ends were cut back, 5 bases at V and 6 bases at J, with 13 bases in the middle. The CDR3 spans 12 residues. The DNA of the CDR3 is TGCAGTGCTTTCCGGGGGACGGATGGCTACACCTTC. Protein product: CSAFRGTDGYTF.

The chain carries TRBV20-1 and TRBJ1-5, with 9 positions matching TRBD1. After removal of 1 base from V and 6 bases from J, the junction contained 1 base not matched to a gene. The CDR3 covers 13 residues. The germline V gene encodes CDR1 DFQATT and CDR2 SNEGSKA (reference sequence). The CDR3 bases are TGCAGTGCTAGAGGGGACAGGGTTCAGCCCCAGCATTTT. The encoded protein is CSARGDRVQPQHF.

The chain joins TRBV6-6 to TRBJ1-6, with 8 positions matching TRBD1. The trim removed 2 bases at V and 11 bases at J, leaving 8 bases unmatched. Per the germline V gene, CDR1 is MNHNY and CDR2 is SVGAGI (reference sequence). This CDR3 has 15 amino acids. For the CDR3, the DNA is TGTGCCAGCAGTTACCGGGGACAGGCCGCGGCACCCCTCCACTTT. Translated, it gives CASSYRGQAAAPLHF.

This clonotype occurred a few times. V is TRBV5-1 and J is TRBJ2-6; TRBD1 matches at 7 bases. V trimming: 4 bases; J trimming: 0 bases; junction bases outside the gene matches: 10. Germline-derived CDR1 and CDR2 are SGHRS and YFSETQ. The CDR3 extends over 18 amino acids. Here the CDR3 reads CASSRLQGSGSGANVLTF. CDR3 DNA: TGCGCCAGCAGCCGACTACAGGGGAGCGGCTCTGGGGCCAACGTCCTGACTTTC.

This chain links TRBV27 with TRBJ1-3, with a tentative D call TRBD1 (6 bases). Trimming left V 6 bases short and J 0 bases short, with 9 bases between. This CDR3 has 14 amino acids. Germline V CDR1 and CDR2: MNHEY, SMNVEV (reference sequence). In nucleotides, the CDR3 is TGTGCCAGCAGCAAACAGGGCTCTGGAAACACCATATATTTT. This gives the protein CASSKQGSGNTIYF.

This clonotype was counted only a few times. J is TRBJ2-2 and V is TRBV4-2; D possibly corresponds to TRBD1 (5 bases). Germline-derived CDR1 and CDR2 are LGHNA and YNFKEQ. The V end was cut by 1 base, the J end by 7 bases, with 7 bases between. The CDR3 extends over 13 amino acids. The CDR3 DNA reads TGTGCCAGCAGCCAAGGGGGCGGCGGGGAGCTGTTTTTT. This encodes CASSQGGGGELFF.

This clonotype was observed a few times. The chain uses TRBV29-1 and TRBJ1-1, with D possibly matching TRBD1 (5 bases). Germline lookup yields CDR1 SQVTM and CDR2 ANQGSEA. Trimming removed 7 bases at V and 6 bases at J, with 15 bases between. This CDR3 spans 12 amino acids. The CDR3 DNA is TGCAGCGGTGGGGCGAGAGGGGCTGAAGCTTTCTTT. Amino acid sequence: CSGGARGAEAFF.

This chain uses TRBV28 with TRBJ1-2, with unresolved D. The germline V gene encodes CDR1 MDHEN and CDR2 SYDVKM. The germline V and J ends were trimmed by 7 bases and 4 bases, with 10 bases remaining between them. The CDR3 runs to 12 residues. CDR3: CASTRGVYGYTF. The CDR3 nucleotides read TGTGCCAGCACCCGGGGAGTCTATGGCTACACCTTC.

The CDR3, as DNA: TGTGCCAGCACCACCGGGACTGGGACAGATACGCAGTATTTT. Protein: CASTTGTGTDTQYF. J is TRBJ2-3 and V is TRBV6-1, with a possible D match to TRBD2 (6 bases). CDR1 and CDR2 (germline): MNHNS, SASEGT. This CDR3 comprises 14 residues. Between the trimmed V and J ends, which lost 7 bases and 3 bases, there was a span of 14 bases.

The chain is built from TRBV3-1 and TRBJ2-3, with D hard to call. The CDR3 length is 13 residues. V was trimmed by 2 bases and J by 3 bases, leaving 6 bases between them. Germline V gene lookup returns CDR1 LGHDT and CDR2 YNNKEL (reference sequence). DNA for the CDR3: TGTGCCAGCAGCCAACTTAATACAGATACGCAGTATTTT. Its protein product is CASSQLNTDTQYF.

This clonotype was seen a handful of times. This rearrangement joins TRBV12-5 to TRBJ2-5, with 7 nucleotides matching TRBD1. The CDR3 covers 13 residues. The germline V gene has CDR1 LGHNT and CDR2 FRNRAP. Trimming cost V 3 bases and J 3 bases; bases outside gene matches: 1. CDR3 nucleotides: TGTGCTAGTGGTTTAGGGGGCAAAGAGACCCAGTACTTC. Residues: CASGLGGKETQYF.

The V and J genes are TRBV6-6 and TRBJ2-1, with 12 bases fitting TRBD1. The trim removed 0 bases at V and 6 bases at J, leaving 3 bases unmatched. Germline V CDR1 and CDR2: MNHNY, SVGAGI (reference sequence). The CDR3 runs 16 residues. CDR3: CASSYSGTGGPNEQFF. The CDR3 coding sequence is TGTGCCAGCAGTTACTCGGGGACAGGGGGCCCCAATGAGCAGTTCTTC.

This clonotype was counted between two and nine times. The gene calls are TRBV4-2 and TRBJ2-2, with D unclear. The V gene's germline CDR1 is LGHNA and CDR2 YNFKEQ. The CDR3 loop spans 12 amino acids. Between the trimmed V and J ends, which lost 2 bases and 8 bases, there was a span of 6 bases. The CDR3, as DNA: TGTGCCAGCAGCCAAACGAGAGGGGAGCTGTTTTTT. It is translated as CASSQTRGELFF.

This sequence joins TRBV7-6 and TRBJ2-1; 11 positions match TRBD2. This CDR3 is 20 amino acids long. Germline lookup yields CDR1 SGHVS and CDR2 FNYEAQ. Trimming at V came to 5 bases and at J to 6 bases, leaving 21 bases not matched to a gene. The CDR3 nucleotides read TGTGCCAGCAGCCCGCGTATTAGCGGGGGGGTATTAGTGGGGCCCAATGAGCAGTTCTTC. Protein sequence: CASSPRISGGVLVGPNEQFF.